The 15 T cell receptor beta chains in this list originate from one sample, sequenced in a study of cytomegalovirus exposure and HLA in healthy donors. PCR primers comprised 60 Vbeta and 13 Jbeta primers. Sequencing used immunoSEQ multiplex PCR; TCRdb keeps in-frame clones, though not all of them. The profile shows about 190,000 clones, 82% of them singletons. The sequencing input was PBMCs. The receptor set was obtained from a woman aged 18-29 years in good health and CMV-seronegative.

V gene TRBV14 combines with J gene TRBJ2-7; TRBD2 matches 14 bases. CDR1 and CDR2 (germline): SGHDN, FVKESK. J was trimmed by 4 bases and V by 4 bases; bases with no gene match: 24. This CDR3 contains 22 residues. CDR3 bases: TGTGCCAGCAGCCCGGGGAGTCTCCGGTGGAGGACTAGCGGGAGGAGGTTGTACGAGCAGTACTTC. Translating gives CASSPGSLRWRTSGRRLYEQYF. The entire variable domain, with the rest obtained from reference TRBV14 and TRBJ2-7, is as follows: EAGVTQFPSHSVIEKGQTVTLRCDPISGHDNLYWYRRVMGKEIKFLLHFVKESKQDESGMPNNRFLAERTGGTYSTLKVQPAELEDSGVYFCASSPGSLRWRTSGRRLYEQYFGPGTRLTVT.

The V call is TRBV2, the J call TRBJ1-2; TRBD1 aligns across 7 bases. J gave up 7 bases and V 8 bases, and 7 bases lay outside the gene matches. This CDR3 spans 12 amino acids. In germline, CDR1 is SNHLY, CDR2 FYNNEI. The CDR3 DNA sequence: TGTGCCAGCGAAGCAGGGGGTGGTGGCTACACCTTC. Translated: CASEAGGGGYTF.

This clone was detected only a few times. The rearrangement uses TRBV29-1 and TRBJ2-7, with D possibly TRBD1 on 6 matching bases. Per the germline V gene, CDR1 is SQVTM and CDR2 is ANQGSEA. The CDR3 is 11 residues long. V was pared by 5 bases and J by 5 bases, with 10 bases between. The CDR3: CSVLQGNEQYF. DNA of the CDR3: TGCAGCGTTCTACAGGGAAACGAGCAGTACTTC.

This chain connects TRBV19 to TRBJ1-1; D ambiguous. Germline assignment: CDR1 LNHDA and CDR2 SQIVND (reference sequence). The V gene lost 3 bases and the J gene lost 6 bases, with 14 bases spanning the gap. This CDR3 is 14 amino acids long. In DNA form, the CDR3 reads TGTGCCAGTAGTATGAGGGTCGGTGGGCCTGAAGCTTTCTTT. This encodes CASSMRVGGPEAFF.

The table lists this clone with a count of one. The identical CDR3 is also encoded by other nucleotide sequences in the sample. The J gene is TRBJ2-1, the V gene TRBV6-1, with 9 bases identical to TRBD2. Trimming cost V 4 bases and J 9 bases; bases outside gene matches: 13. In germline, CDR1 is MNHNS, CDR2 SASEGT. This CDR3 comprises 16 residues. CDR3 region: CASSGRLAVDFGEQFF. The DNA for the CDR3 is TGTGCCAGCAGTGGGCGACTAGCGGTGGACTTCGGTGAGCAGTTCTTC.

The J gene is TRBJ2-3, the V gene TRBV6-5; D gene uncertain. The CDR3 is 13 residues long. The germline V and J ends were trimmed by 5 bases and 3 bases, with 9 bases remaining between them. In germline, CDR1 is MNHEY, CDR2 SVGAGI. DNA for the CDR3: TGTGCCAGCAGTCTACCTCAAACAGATACGCAGTATTTT. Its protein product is CASSLPQTDTQYF.

In nucleotides, the CDR3 is TGTGCCAGCAGCCGACAGGGGGCTTTCTACGAGCAGTACTTC. It encodes CASSRQGAFYEQYF. This chain joins TRBV27 and TRBJ2-7, with 10 nucleotides matching TRBD1. V dropped 6 bases and J dropped 3; count of bases not matched to a gene: 5. Germline V gene data show CDR1 as MNHEY and CDR2 as SMNVEV (reference sequence). CDR3 size: 14 residues.

CDR3: CASRRQPRVGETQYF. In nucleotides, the CDR3 is TGTGCCAGCAGAAGACAGCCAAGGGTGGGGGAGACCCAGTACTTC. The chain uses TRBV27 and TRBJ2-5; a possible D gene is TRBD1 (5 bases). Germline V lookup: CDR1 MNHEY, CDR2 SMNVEV (reference sequence). CDR3 length: 15 residues. V lost 6 bases, J lost 5 bases, and 19 bases lay in between.

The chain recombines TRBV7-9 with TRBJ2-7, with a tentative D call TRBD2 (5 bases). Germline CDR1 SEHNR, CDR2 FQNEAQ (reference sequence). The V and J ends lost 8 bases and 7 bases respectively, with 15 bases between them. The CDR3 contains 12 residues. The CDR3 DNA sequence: TGTGCCAGCTCCGAGGGAATCCGTGAGCAGTACTTC. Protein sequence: CASSEGIREQYF.

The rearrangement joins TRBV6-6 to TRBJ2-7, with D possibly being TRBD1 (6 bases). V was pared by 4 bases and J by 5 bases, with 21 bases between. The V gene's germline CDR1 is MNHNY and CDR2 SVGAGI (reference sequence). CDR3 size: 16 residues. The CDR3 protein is CASSSGQPKGIHEQYF. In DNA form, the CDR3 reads TGTGCCAGCAGTTCCGGACAGCCTAAAGGAATCCACGAGCAGTACTTC.

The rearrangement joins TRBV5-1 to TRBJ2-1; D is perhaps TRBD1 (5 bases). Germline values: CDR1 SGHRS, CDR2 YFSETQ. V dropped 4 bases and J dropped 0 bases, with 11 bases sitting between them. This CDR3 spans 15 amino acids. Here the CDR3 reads CASSPDSSSYNEQFF. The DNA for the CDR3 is TGCGCCAGCAGCCCCGACAGTAGCTCCTACAATGAGCAGTTCTTC.

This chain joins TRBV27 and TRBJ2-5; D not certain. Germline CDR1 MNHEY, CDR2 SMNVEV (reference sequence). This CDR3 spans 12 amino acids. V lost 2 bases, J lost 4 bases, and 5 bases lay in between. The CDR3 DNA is TGTGCCAGCAGTTTAACCGGAGAGACCCAGTACTTC. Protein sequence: CASSLTGETQYF.

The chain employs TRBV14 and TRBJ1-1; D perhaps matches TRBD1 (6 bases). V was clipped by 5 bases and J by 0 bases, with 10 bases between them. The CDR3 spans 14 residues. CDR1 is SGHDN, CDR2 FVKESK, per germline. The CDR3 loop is CASSSGVLNTEAFF. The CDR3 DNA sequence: TGTGCCAGCAGCTCAGGGGTTTTGAACACTGAAGCTTTCTTT.

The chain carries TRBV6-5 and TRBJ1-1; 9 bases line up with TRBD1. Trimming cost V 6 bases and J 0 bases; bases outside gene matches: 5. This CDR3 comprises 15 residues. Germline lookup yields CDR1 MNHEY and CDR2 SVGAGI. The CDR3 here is CASSIQGALNTEAFF. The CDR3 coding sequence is TGTGCCAGCAGCATACAGGGGGCTCTGAACACTGAAGCTTTCTTT.

The CDR3 sequence: CASAPHRDSYNEQFF. CDR3 coding DNA: TGTGCCAGCGCGCCCCACAGGGACTCCTACAATGAGCAGTTCTTC. The chain joins TRBV6-1 to TRBJ2-1; TRBD1 might be the D (6 bases). This CDR3 comprises 15 residues. The ends were cut back, 8 bases at V and 0 bases at J, with 14 bases in the middle. CDR1 is MNHNS, CDR2 SASEGT, per germline.